This entry lists 28 T cell receptor beta chains sequenced from one sample in a study of T cells in Graves' hyperthyroidism and ophthalmopathy (dated by TCRdb to 2018 to 2020). The library was generated by multiplex PCR. For sequencing, an Illumina HiSeq 2000 was employed. TCR beta CDR3 regions were amplified from RNA transcripts. The TCR CDR3 was subjected to a first round of RT-PCR using the HTBI primer set and the Qiagen OneStep RT-PCR kit. TCRdb trimmed the raw reads at Q25, called clones with MiXCR and kept productive beta chains. CDR3 protein duplicates are merged, each entry listing the most common genes and DNA. This sample comprises approximately 410,000 distinct CDR3 sequences, roughly 13% of them detected only once. The biggest ten clones account for less than 6.5% of the sample. Sequencing used blood. The source of these receptors is a woman aged 18-29 years with Graves' hyperthyroidism.

This clonotype was seen ten or more times. The chain carries TRBV2 and TRBJ2-2; no firm D call. V lost 1 base to trimming and J lost 8 bases, with 11 bases between them. CDR3 length equals 14 residues. Per germline, CDR1 SNHLY and CDR2 FYNNEI. This CDR3 is CASSEGEGRGELFF. The CDR3 coding sequence is TGTGCCAGCAGTGAAGGGGAAGGGCGGGGGGAGCTGTTTTTT.

This chain uses TRBV4-1 with TRBJ2-7; the D gene is possibly TRBD2 (6 bases). From germline, CDR1 is MGHRA and CDR2 YSYEKL. V dropped 4 bases and J dropped 6 bases, with 16 bases sitting between them. The CDR3 has 14 residues. The CDR3 bases are TGCGCCAGCAGCCCACGAGGAGGGCCGGGCGAGCAGTACTTC. Its protein is CASSPRGGPGEQYF.

This chain's CDR3 is CSAPGTSKNIQYF. The CDR3 DNA follows: TGCAGTGCTCCCGGGACTAGCAAAAACATTCAGTACTTC. The gene calls are TRBV20-1 and TRBJ2-4, with 8 bases fitting TRBD2. V gave up 5 bases and J gave up 3 bases; unmatched junction bases: 3. The germline CDR1 and CDR2 sequences are DFQATT and SNEGSKA (reference sequence). This CDR3 has 13 residues.

Ten or more counts support this clonotype. V and J are TRBV28 and TRBJ2-7; 7 positions match TRBD1. This CDR3 has 15 amino acids. Germline CDR1 reads MDHEN; CDR2 reads SYDVKM. Unmatched junction bases numbered 9, after V lost 6 bases and J lost 1 base. CDR3 loop: CASSRISGGSYEQYF. In DNA, the CDR3 is TGTGCCAGCAGCAGGATATCAGGGGGTTCCTACGAGCAGTACTTC.

The sample holds many counts of this clonotype. This chain's CDR3 is CASRPMDRGFTVSGNTIYF. The CDR3 nucleotides are TGTGCCAGCAGGCCAATGGACAGGGGATTTACGGTATCTGGAAACACCATATATTTT. The chain couples TRBV12-3 or TRBV12-4 to TRBJ1-3; 9 bases fit TRBD1. The CDR3 extends over 19 amino acids. V lost 6 bases, J lost 1 base, and 16 bases stayed unmatched.

This clonotype was seen at least ten times. J is TRBJ2-3 and V is TRBV7-9; 8 bases line up with TRBD2. Losses at the gene ends were 5 bases for V and 11 bases for J; bases not matched to a gene: 24. The length of the CDR3 is 18 residues. Germline CDR1 reads SEHNR; CDR2 reads FQNEAQ (reference sequence). CDR3 loop: CASSPRGAGDRSGGGQYF. The CDR3 nucleotides are TGTGCCAGCAGCCCCCGGGGAGCGGGAGATCGGTCCGGGGGGGGGCAGTATTTT. The variable domain in full, completed from reference TRBV7-9 and TRBJ2-3, reads DTGVSQNPRHKITKRGQNVTFRCDPISEHNRLYWYRQTLGQGPEFLTYFQNEAQLEKSRLLSDRFSAERPKGSFSTLEIQRTEQGDSAMYLCASSPRGAGDRSGGGQYFGPGTRLTVL.

This clonotype was seen repeatedly, ten times or more. J is TRBJ1-2 and V is TRBV28; D perhaps matches TRBD1 (5 bases). Trimming shortened V by 4 bases and J by 8 bases, and 20 bases separated the two germline ends. The CDR3 is made up of 15 amino acids. The germline V gene encodes CDR1 MDHEN and CDR2 SYDVKM. CDR3 loop: CASSSLPGPGAGYTF. DNA for the CDR3: TGTGCCAGCAGTTCCCTCCCGGGACCAGGTGCCGGCTACACCTTC.

The sample holds many counts of this clonotype. The chain has TRBV28 and TRBJ2-7; the D is unclear. This CDR3 region has 13 residues. The V end lost 7 bases, the J end lost 2 bases, and 12 bases lay between the germline ends. Germline lookup yields CDR1 MDHEN and CDR2 SYDVKM. The DNA of the CDR3 is TGTGCCAGCAAGGAAAGGATTACCTACGAGCAGTACTTC. This translates into CASKERITYEQYF.

This clonotype was found once. The V call is TRBV6-1, the J call TRBJ1-2; 10 bases line up with TRBD1. The CDR3 runs 13 residues. Per the germline V gene, CDR1 is MNHNS and CDR2 is SASEGT. J gave up 8 bases and V 9 bases, and 9 bases lay outside the gene matches. CDR3 in DNA: TGTGCCAGAATTCGGGACAGGGGCCACGGCTACACCTTC. Translated, it gives CARIRDRGHGYTF.

The J gene is TRBJ2-3, the V gene TRBV10-3, with D maybe TRBD2 (6 bases). From germline, CDR1 is ENHRY and CDR2 SYGVKD. CDR3 length: 15 amino acids. Trimming pared 7 bases from V and 1 base from J, leaving 15 bases between. The CDR3 loop is CAINPNSGGTDTQYF. Here the CDR3 DNA reads TGTGCCATCAACCCCAATAGCGGAGGCACAGATACGCAGTATTTT.

For this clonotype: This clone may be a read error of a much larger clone one base away. The rearrangement uses TRBV20-1 and TRBJ1-1, with 7 bases matching TRBD1. The CDR3 has 13 amino acids. The germline V gene encodes CDR1 DFQATT and CDR2 SNEGSKA (reference sequence). The J segment lost 7 bases and the V segment lost 3 bases, leaving 8 bases of the junction unmatched. CDR3 residues: CSASGTVSSEAFF. CDR3 DNA: TGCAGTGCTAGCGGGACAGTTTCTAGTGAAGCTTTCTTT.

This chain joins TRBV4-1 and TRBJ2-3; D not resolved. The CDR3 has 12 residues. Trimming cost V 1 base and J 6 bases, with 5 bases left between them. Germline-derived CDR1 and CDR2 are MGHRA and YSYEKL. CDR3 protein: CASSQVLDTQYF. CDR3 coding DNA: TGCGCCAGCAGCCAAGTATTGGATACGCAGTATTTT.

This clonotype has only a few counts. The J gene is TRBJ2-7, the V gene TRBV5-5; weak D call: TRBD2 (6 bases). CDR3 length equals 16 residues. The germline gives CDR1 SGHKS, CDR2 YYEKEE (reference sequence). V was pared by 4 bases and J by 0 bases, with 17 bases between. CDR3 bases: TGTGCCAGCAGCCCCAGACTCGCGGGGAGCTCCTACGAGCAGTACTTC. This encodes CASSPRLAGSSYEQYF.

The V gene is TRBV12-3 or TRBV12-4, the J gene TRBJ1-1; possibly TRBD1 for D (6 bases). V was clipped by 10 bases and J by 0 bases, with 15 bases between them. The CDR3 is made up of 14 amino acids. CDR3 protein: CAISTGPMNTEAFF. CDR3 nucleotide sequence: TGTGCCATCTCGACAGGACCTATGAACACTGAAGCTTTCTTT.

This clonotype was found many times. This chain joins TRBV12-3 or TRBV12-4 and TRBJ1-1; D perhaps matches TRBD1 (6 bases). V was cut by 7 bases and J by 5 bases, with 20 bases left in between. CDR3 size: 15 residues. In DNA, the CDR3 is TGTGCCAGCACCCTTGGGGGGGCGCAGGGAACTGAAGCTTTCTTT. Translation: CASTLGGAQGTEAFF.

This clonotype was counted many times. The chain uses TRBV30 and TRBJ2-2; 11 nucleotides line up with TRBD2. Per germline, CDR1 GTSNPN and CDR2 SVGIG (reference sequence). The CDR3 loop spans 15 amino acids. V lost 0 bases, J lost 8 bases, and 5 bases stayed unmatched. CDR3 loop: CAWSVQLAGVGELFF. The CDR3 DNA reads TGTGCCTGGAGTGTGCAACTAGCGGGAGTAGGGGAGCTGTTTTTT.

This clonotype appeared many times. The J gene is TRBJ1-5, the V gene TRBV7-2; no firm D call. CDR3 length: 15 residues. V was shortened by 5 bases and J by 7 bases, with 18 bases between the two germline ends. Germline V gives CDR1 SGHTA, CDR2 FQGNSA. The CDR3 DNA reads as TGTGCCAGCAGCCAACAGATAGGCCTTAAACAGCCCCAGCATTTT. Protein: CASSQQIGLKQPQHF.

A few counts support this clonotype. CDR3 in amino acids: CASSQEVRVVEQYF. For the CDR3, the DNA is TGCGCCAGCAGCCAAGAAGTACGAGTGGTTGAGCAGTACTTC. The V gene is TRBV4-3, the J gene TRBJ2-7; D unresolved. Germline CDR1 is LGHNA and CDR2 is YSLEER. V was shortened by 0 bases and J by 7 bases, with 13 bases between the two germline ends. The CDR3 runs 14 residues.

In this sample, this clonotype turned up many times. The chain couples TRBV7-9 to TRBJ2-1; D may be TRBD1 (6 bases). In germline, CDR1 is SEHNR, CDR2 FQNEAQ (reference sequence). This CDR3 contains 13 residues. V shed 6 bases and J shed 4 bases, with 10 bases lying between them. In nucleotides, the CDR3 is TGTGCCAGCAGTAGAGGACAGTACAATGAGCAGTTCTTC. It codes for CASSRGQYNEQFF.

This clonotype has only a few counts. V usage is TRBV9 and J usage is TRBJ2-3; the match to TRBD2 covers 11 bases. V dropped 4 bases and J dropped 1; count of bases not matched to a gene: 5. The CDR3 consists of 16 residues. Germline lookup yields CDR1 SGDLS and CDR2 YYNGEE. This CDR3 reads CASSSLAGGGTDTQYF. CDR3 sequence (DNA): TGTGCCAGCAGCTCCCTAGCGGGAGGTGGCACAGATACGCAGTATTTT.

This clonotype occurred many times. This chain links TRBV6-1 with TRBJ2-2; tentative D call: TRBD1 (5 bases). CDR1 MNHNS and CDR2 SASEGT come from the germline V gene. CDR3 length equals 16 residues. The V gene lost 10 bases and the J gene lost 3 bases, with 21 bases spanning the gap. The CDR3, as DNA: TGTGCCACCAGATCCCCCGGCAGGGTCGACACCGGGGAGCTGTTTTTT. It codes for CATRSPGRVDTGELFF.

This clonotype was recorded many times. This chain links TRBV6-1 with TRBJ2-7, with 7 bases that match TRBD1. The ends lost 5 bases at V and 1 base at J; junction bases unmatched: 8. This CDR3 contains 15 residues. Germline-derived CDR1 and CDR2 are MNHNS and SASEGT. CDR3 DNA: TGTGCCAGCAGTCCCTCGGGACAGAGTTCCTACGAGCAGTACTTC. Encoded protein: CASSPSGQSSYEQYF.

This clonotype was found many times. The chain recombines TRBV7-2 with TRBJ1-1; D is unresolved. With 0 bases removed from V and 1 base from J, the gap between germline ends came to 6 bases. The germline CDR1 and CDR2 sequences are SGHTA and FQGNSA. The CDR3 runs 14 residues. Here the CDR3 DNA reads TGTGCCAGCAGCTTAGCGAGAGCGAACACTGAAGCTTTCTTT. It is translated as CASSLARANTEAFF.

CDR3 protein: CATSRIVGAPTNYGYTF. The DNA of the CDR3 is TGTGCCACCAGCAGAATCGTGGGGGCGCCCACTAACTATGGCTACACCTTC. The rearrangement links TRBV15 to TRBJ1-2, with D possibly TRBD1 on 6 matching bases. CDR1 is LNHNV, CDR2 YYDKDF, per germline (reference sequence). CDR3 length equals 17 residues. The V gene lost 2 bases and the J gene lost 0 bases, with 16 bases spanning the gap.

The V gene is TRBV13, the J gene TRBJ1-2, with 8 positions matching TRBD1. V shed 5 bases and J 7 bases; nucleotides not matched to a gene: 6. Germline V gene data show CDR1 as PRHDT and CDR2 as FYEKMQ (reference sequence). The CDR3 covers 13 residues. CDR3 sequence: CASSVGTGAGYTF. Here the CDR3 DNA reads TGTGCCAGCAGCGTCGGGACAGGCGCTGGCTACACCTTC.

This clonotype came up many times. The V and J genes are TRBV5-6 and TRBJ1-1; TRBD1 aligns across 8 bases. J lost 3 bases, V lost 0 bases, and 7 bases had no gene match. Germline V gene lookup returns CDR1 SGHDT and CDR2 YYEEEE. The CDR3 spans 16 residues. The CDR3: CASSLAPPTGDTEAFF. CDR3 in DNA: TGTGCCAGCAGCTTGGCCCCGCCGACAGGGGACACTGAAGCTTTCTTT.

This clonotype occurred many times. The chain joins TRBV20-1 to TRBJ1-5; D is uncertain. This CDR3 is 14 amino acids long. V was pared by 1 base and J by 3 bases, with 10 bases between. Germline values: CDR1 DFQATT, CDR2 SNEGSKA (reference sequence). Here the CDR3 DNA reads TGCAGTGCTAGAGCACAGCAGGTCAATCAGCCCCAGCATTTT. The encoded protein is CSARAQQVNQPQHF.

This clonotype was found many times. V and J are TRBV4-1 and TRBJ2-3; the D is unclear. The CDR3 is made up of 14 amino acids. CDR1 is MGHRA and CDR2 is YSYEKL in the germline V gene. The V gene lost 5 bases and the J gene lost 2 bases, with 11 bases spanning the gap. The DNA of the CDR3 is TGCGCCAGCAGCAGGACCCTGTACACAGATACGCAGTATTTT. This encodes CASSRTLYTDTQYF.